What follows describes a single TCR beta chain. CDR1 and CDR2 (germline): MNHEY, SVGAGI. V gave up 0 bases and J gave up 8 bases, with 11 bases separating them. The CDR3 is made up of 15 amino acids. Original handling: By means of reference gene primer amplification, nucleated cell counts were estimated. This table comes from immunoSEQ multiplex PCR, and its TCRdb copy is limited to in-frame clones, with some not included. V and J calls and clone size are those listed in that table; D and trimming were worked out from the DNA. Among about 300,000 clones listed, around 86% were seen once. These data are taken from a study of blood T cell repertoires in COVID-19. Study context: Both acute and convalescent COVID-19 samples were obtained from the United States, Italy and Spain.

The rearrangement joins TRBV6-5 to TRBJ1-6, with D possibly being TRBD1 (6 bases). Sequencing was done on a sample of peripheral blood. The source of this sequence is a man in his 70s with acute or convalescent COVID-19. DNA of the CDR3: TGTGCCAGCAGTTACTCGAACAGGGTTGATTCACCCCTCCACTTT. Its translation: CASSYSNRVDSPLHF.